Below are 15 T cell receptor beta chains sequenced from a single sample in a study of T cells in tuberculosis. Sequencing was performed with immunoSEQ multiplex PCR; in TCRdb, only in-frame clones are kept and a portion is missing. The profile shows roughly 44,000 clones, about 95% of them singletons. What was sequenced was PBMCs. The receptors stem from a donor aged 10-29 years with latent tuberculosis or without tuberculosis infection.

The chain couples TRBV7-6 to TRBJ2-3; weak D call: TRBD2 (5 bases). This CDR3 spans 14 amino acids. Germline values: CDR1 SGHVS, CDR2 FNYEAQ. Deletions cut 5 bases from V and 2 bases from J, with 11 bases between. CDR3 loop: CASSLAGHTDTQYF. Here the CDR3 DNA reads TGTGCCAGCAGCCTTGCGGGCCACACAGATACGCAGTATTTT.

The chain joins TRBV9 to TRBJ1-1, with unresolved D. The CDR3 is 13 residues long. From germline, CDR1 is SGDLS and CDR2 YYNGEE. V was cut by 0 bases and J by 4 bases, with 7 bases left in between. The DNA for the CDR3 is TGTGCCAGCAGCGTAGGTGATAGCACTGAAGCTTTCTTT. This translates into CASSVGDSTEAFF.

The chain joins TRBV29-1 to TRBJ2-6; D is uncertain. The V and J ends lost 5 bases and 2 bases respectively, with 7 bases between them. Germline assignment: CDR1 SQVTM and CDR2 ANQGSEA. The CDR3 runs 13 residues. The CDR3 region has the DNA TGCAGCGTTATGGGCACTGGGGCCAACGTCCTGACTTTC. This codes for CSVMGTGANVLTF.

Written as DNA, the CDR3 is TGTGCCAGCAGCCCCCGGGGGAACACTGAAGCTTTCTTT. Amino acids: CASSPRGNTEAFF. The chain has TRBV6-5 and TRBJ1-1; D unclear. V was pared by 6 bases and J by 1 base, with 9 bases between. The CDR3 totals 13 residues. Germline CDR1 reads MNHEY; CDR2 reads SVGAGI.

The chain recombines TRBV11-2 with TRBJ2-1; D may be TRBD2 (5 bases). The CDR3 consists of 15 residues. Trimming left V 5 bases short and J 2 bases short, with 13 bases between. In germline, CDR1 is SGHAT, CDR2 FQNNGV. The DNA for the CDR3 is TGTGCCAGCAGCCCTCTAGCCCTCCCCTACAATGAGCAGTTCTTC. Encoded protein: CASSPLALPYNEQFF.

The CDR3 coding sequence is TGTGCCAGCAGTTTTCTAACAGGGGTAGCTTTCTTT. This sequence encodes CASSFLTGVAFF. The rearrangement joins TRBV27 to TRBJ1-1, with TRBD1 identical over 7 bases. This CDR3 has 12 amino acids. V shed 3 bases and J 10 bases; nucleotides not matched to a gene: 5. Germline V gene sequence: CDR1 MNHEY, CDR2 SMNVEV (reference sequence).

The genes are TRBV11-2 and TRBJ1-1; maybe TRBD1 (5 bases). The V gene's germline CDR1 is SGHAT and CDR2 FQNNGV. The CDR3 is 13 residues long. Deletions cut 5 bases from V and 5 bases from J, with 12 bases between. CDR3 amino acids: CASSPGGMTEAFF. The CDR3 DNA reads as TGTGCCAGCAGCCCGGGGGGGATGACTGAAGCTTTCTTT.

The chain has TRBV10-1 and TRBJ2-3, with TRBD1 matching over 9 bases. The CDR3 runs to 17 residues. V trimming: 2 bases; J trimming: 2 bases; junction bases outside the gene matches: 8. Germline V CDR1 and CDR2: WNHNN, SYGVQD (reference sequence). CDR3 sequence reads: CASSELTGTGLTDTQYF. The CDR3 DNA reads TGCGCCAGCAGTGAGCTGACCGGGACAGGGCTCACAGATACGCAGTATTTT.

The V call is TRBV7-8, the J call TRBJ2-3, with TRBD2 matching 7 bases. Germline V CDR1 and CDR2: SGHVS, FQNEAQ. This CDR3 is 15 amino acids long. The trim removed 7 bases at V and 2 bases at J, leaving 9 bases unmatched. The CDR3 sequence: CASNPGGTNTDTQYF. CDR3 DNA: TGTGCCAGCAACCCGGGGGGTACGAACACAGATACGCAGTATTTT. The whole variable domain, filled in from reference TRBV7-8 and TRBJ2-3, reads GAGVSQSPRYKVAKRGQDVALRCDPISGHVSLFWYQQALGQGPEFLTYFQNEAQLDKSGLPSDRFFAERPEGSVSTLKIQRTQQEDSAVYLCASNPGGTNTDTQYFGPGTRLTVL.

The CDR3 region is CASSPDQRTSGVLAKNIQYF. As DNA, the CDR3 is TGTGCCAGCAGTCCCGATCAAAGGACTAGCGGGGTTCTAGCCAAAAACATTCAGTACTTC. The rearrangement joins TRBV28 to TRBJ2-4; 12 bases match TRBD2. V lost 5 bases and J lost 0; bases outside the gene matches: 14. The CDR3 length is 20 residues. CDR1 and CDR2 from the germline V gene are MDHEN and SYDVKM.

This clone was picked up one time. V and J are TRBV10-3 and TRBJ1-4, with D unclear. Trimming left V 6 bases short and J 0 bases short, with 5 bases between. CDR1 is ENHRY and CDR2 is SYGVKD in the germline V gene. There are 13 residues in the CDR3. CDR3 in amino acids: CAIRTATNEKLFF. As DNA, the CDR3 is TGTGCCATCAGAACGGCAACTAATGAAAAACTGTTTTTT.

The chain recombines TRBV7-6 with TRBJ2-1; tentatively, D is TRBD1 (6 bases). The CDR3 totals 15 residues. V lost 3 bases and J 3 bases, leaving 12 bases between the germline ends. CDR1 and CDR2 from the germline V gene are SGHVS and FNYEAQ. The CDR3 is CASSFLGAVYNEQFF. Here the CDR3 DNA reads TGTGCCAGCAGCTTCCTGGGGGCCGTCTACAATGAGCAGTTCTTC.

The V gene is TRBV29-1, the J gene TRBJ2-4, with TRBD1 matching over 10 bases. This CDR3 region has 13 residues. V lost 3 bases and J lost 5; bases outside the gene matches: 1. Germline-derived CDR1 and CDR2 are SQVTM and ANQGSEA. The CDR3 is CSVDGQGENIQYF. The CDR3 DNA follows: TGCAGCGTTGATGGACAGGGGGAAAACATTCAGTACTTC.

The chain uses TRBV5-4 and TRBJ2-3; 9 bases fit TRBD2. J gave up 5 bases and V 0 bases, and 7 bases lay outside the gene matches. This CDR3 is 16 amino acids long. Germline assignment: CDR1 SGHNT and CDR2 YYREEE (reference sequence). CDR3 bases: TGTGCCAGCAGCTTGGCGGGAGCGGGGGGTTTAGATACGCAGTATTTT. Protein: CASSLAGAGGLDTQYF.

This chain joins TRBV11-1 and TRBJ1-1; 7 positions agree with TRBD1. V dropped 6 bases and J dropped 7; count of bases not matched to a gene: 8. CDR1 SGHAT and CDR2 FQDESV come from the germline V gene (reference sequence). The CDR3 contains 13 residues. CDR3 coding DNA: TGTGCCAGCAGTTCACGACGGGACAGTGAAGCTTTCTTT. Its translation is CASSSRRDSEAFF.